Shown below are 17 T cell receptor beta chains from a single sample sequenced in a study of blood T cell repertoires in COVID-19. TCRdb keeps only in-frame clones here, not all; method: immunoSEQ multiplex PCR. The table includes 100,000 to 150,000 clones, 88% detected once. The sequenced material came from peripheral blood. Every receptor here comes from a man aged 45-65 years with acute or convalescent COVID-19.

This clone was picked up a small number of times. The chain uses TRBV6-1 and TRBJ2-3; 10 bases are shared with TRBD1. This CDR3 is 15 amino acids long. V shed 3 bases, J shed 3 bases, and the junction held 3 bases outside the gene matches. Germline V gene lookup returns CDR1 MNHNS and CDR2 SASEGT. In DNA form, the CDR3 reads TGTGCCAGCAGTGACGGGACAGGGGAGACAGATACGCAGTATTTT. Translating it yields CASSDGTGETDTQYF.

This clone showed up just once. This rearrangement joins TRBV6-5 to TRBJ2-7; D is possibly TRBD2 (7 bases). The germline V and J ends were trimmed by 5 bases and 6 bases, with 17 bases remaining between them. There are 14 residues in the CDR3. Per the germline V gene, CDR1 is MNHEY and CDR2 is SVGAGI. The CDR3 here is CASSHREGLSEQYF. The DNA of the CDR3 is TGTGCCAGCAGTCACAGGGAGGGCCTATCCGAGCAGTACTTC.

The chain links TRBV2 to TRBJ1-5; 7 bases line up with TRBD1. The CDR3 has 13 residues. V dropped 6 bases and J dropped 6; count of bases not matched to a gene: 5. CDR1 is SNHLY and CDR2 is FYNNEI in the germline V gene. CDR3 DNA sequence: TGTGCCAGCAGCGGGGACAGCGGTCAGCCCCAGCATTTT. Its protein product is CASSGDSGQPQHF.

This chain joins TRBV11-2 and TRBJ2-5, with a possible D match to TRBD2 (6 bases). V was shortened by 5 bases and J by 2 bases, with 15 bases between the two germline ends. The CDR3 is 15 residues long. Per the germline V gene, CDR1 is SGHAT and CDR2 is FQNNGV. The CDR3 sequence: CASSMIMAGQETQYF. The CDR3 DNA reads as TGTGCCAGCAGCATGATAATGGCGGGGCAAGAGACCCAGTACTTC.

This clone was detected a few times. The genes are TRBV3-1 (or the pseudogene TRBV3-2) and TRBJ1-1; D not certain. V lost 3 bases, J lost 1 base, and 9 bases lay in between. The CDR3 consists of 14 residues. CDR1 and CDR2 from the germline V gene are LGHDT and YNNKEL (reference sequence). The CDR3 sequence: CASSHSTGNTEAFF. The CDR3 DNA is TGTGCCAGCAGCCACTCGACGGGGAACACTGAAGCTTTCTTT.

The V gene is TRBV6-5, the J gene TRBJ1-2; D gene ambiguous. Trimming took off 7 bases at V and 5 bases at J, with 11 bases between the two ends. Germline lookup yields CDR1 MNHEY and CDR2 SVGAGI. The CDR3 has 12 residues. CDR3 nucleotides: TGTGCCAGCACCGGGGATGGATATGGCTACACCTTC. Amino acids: CASTGDGYGYTF.

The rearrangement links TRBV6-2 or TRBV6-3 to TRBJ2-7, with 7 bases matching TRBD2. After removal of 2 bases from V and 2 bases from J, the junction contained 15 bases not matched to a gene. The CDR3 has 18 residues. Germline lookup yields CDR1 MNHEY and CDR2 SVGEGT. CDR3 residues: CASSYPKRSGTNPYEQYF. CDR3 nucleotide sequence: TGTGCCAGCAGTTACCCGAAACGGTCCGGGACTAATCCCTACGAGCAGTACTTC.

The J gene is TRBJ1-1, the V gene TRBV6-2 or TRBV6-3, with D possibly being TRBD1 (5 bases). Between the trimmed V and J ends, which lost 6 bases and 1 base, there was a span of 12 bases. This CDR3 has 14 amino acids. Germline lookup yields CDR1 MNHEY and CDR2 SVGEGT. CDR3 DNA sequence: TGTGCCAGCAGCTCGACAGCCACGAACACTGAAGCTTTCTTT. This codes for CASSSTATNTEAFF.

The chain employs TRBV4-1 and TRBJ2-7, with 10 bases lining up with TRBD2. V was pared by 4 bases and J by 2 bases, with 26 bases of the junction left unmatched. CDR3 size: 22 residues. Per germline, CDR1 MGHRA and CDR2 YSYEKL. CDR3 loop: CASSRGPQGVRLRLAGAYEQYF. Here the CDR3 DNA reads TGCGCCAGCAGCCGAGGACCCCAAGGTGTAAGGTTGCGGCTAGCGGGAGCCTACGAGCAGTACTTC.

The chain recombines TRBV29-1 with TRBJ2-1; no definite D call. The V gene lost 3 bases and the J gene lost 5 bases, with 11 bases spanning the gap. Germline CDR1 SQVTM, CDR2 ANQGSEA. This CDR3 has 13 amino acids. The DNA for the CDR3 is TGCAGCGTTGATGAGTTGGTCAACAATGAGCAGTTCTTC. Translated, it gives CSVDELVNNEQFF.

The chain's CDR3 is CASSLAGTSVTDTQYF. CDR3 coding DNA: TGTGCCAGCAGCTTAGCCGGGACTAGCGTCACAGATACGCAGTATTTT. J is TRBJ2-3 and V is TRBV11-2, with 10 bases that match TRBD2. Germline trimming cut 1 base from V and 2 bases from J; bases unmatched to any gene: 3. This CDR3 is built from 16 residues. Germline V gives CDR1 SGHAT, CDR2 FQNNGV.

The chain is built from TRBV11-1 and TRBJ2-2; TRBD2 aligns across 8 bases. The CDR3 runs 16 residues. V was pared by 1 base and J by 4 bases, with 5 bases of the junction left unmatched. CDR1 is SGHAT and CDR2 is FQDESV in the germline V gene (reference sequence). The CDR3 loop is CASSLDGRAITGELFF. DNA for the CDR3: TGTGCCAGCAGCTTAGACGGGAGGGCTATCACCGGGGAGCTGTTTTTT.

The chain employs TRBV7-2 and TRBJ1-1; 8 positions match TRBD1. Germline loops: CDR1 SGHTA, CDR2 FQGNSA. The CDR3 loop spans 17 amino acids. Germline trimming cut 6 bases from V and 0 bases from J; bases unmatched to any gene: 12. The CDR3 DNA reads TGTGCCAGCAGGAGAAGTAGGACAGGGCCCGTGAACACTGAAGCTTTCTTT. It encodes CASRRSRTGPVNTEAFF.

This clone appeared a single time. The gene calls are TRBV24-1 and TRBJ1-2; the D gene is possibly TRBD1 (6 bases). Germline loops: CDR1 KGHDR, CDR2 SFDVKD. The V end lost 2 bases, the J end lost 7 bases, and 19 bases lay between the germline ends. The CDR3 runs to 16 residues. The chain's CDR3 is CATSDSTTGGGAGYTF. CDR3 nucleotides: TGTGCCACCAGTGATTCGACTACCGGGGGGGGCGCTGGCTACACCTTC.

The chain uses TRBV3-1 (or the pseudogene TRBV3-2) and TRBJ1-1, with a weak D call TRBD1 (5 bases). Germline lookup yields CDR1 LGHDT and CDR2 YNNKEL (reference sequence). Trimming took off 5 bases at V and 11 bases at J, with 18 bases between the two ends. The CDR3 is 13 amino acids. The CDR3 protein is CASSVRVGISAFF. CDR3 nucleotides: TGTGCCAGCAGCGTCAGGGTCGGAATATCGGCTTTCTTT.

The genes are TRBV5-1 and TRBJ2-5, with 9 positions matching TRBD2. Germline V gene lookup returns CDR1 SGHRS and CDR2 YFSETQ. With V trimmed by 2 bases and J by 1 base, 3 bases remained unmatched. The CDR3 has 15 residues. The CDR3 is CASSFPSGVQETQYF. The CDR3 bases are TGCGCCAGCAGCTTTCCTAGCGGGGTCCAAGAGACCCAGTACTTC.

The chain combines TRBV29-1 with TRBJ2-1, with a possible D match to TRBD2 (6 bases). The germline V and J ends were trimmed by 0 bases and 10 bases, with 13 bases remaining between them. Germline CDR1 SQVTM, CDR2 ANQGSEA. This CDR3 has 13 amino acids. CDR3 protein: CSVEDRRVEEQFF. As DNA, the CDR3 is TGCAGCGTTGAAGATCGGAGGGTCGAGGAGCAGTTCTTC.